A selection of T cell receptor beta chains follows, all from one sample in a study of blood T cell repertoires in COVID-19. The table came from immunoSEQ multiplex PCR; TCRdb's copy has only in-frame clones and leaves some out. In the table there are approximately 200,000 clones, 75% to 90% of which are singletons. Sequencing used peripheral blood. The origin of the receptors is a human donor in a cohort sampled during active COVID-19. CDR3s include the opening cysteine and the closing phenylalanine or tryptophan. D genes are given only for firm matches. Rows give clone size only sometimes, using once, few, many, or a class for an expanded clone.

clone size: few
J gene: TRBJ1-6
D gene: TRBD1
V gene: TRBV28
CDR3 protein: CASSFGTGFHF
CDR3 DNA: TGTGCCAGCAGTTTTGGGACAGGGTTCCACTTT

clone size: .
J gene: TRBJ1-4
D gene: .
V gene: TRBV18
CDR3 protein: CASSPGLNEKLFF
CDR3 DNA: TGTGCCAGCTCACCAGGACTTAATGAAAAACTGTTTTTT

clone size: .
J gene: TRBJ1-1
D gene: .
V gene: TRBV4-3
CDR3 protein: CASSQDAPGHQYTEAFF
CDR3 DNA: TGCGCCAGCAGCCAAGATGCGCCGGGACACCAATACACTGAAGCTTTCTTT

clone size: .
J gene: TRBJ2-1
D gene: .
V gene: TRBV7-9
CDR3 protein: CASSWRTNYNEQFF
CDR3 DNA: TGTGCCAGCAGCTGGCGGACTAACTACAATGAGCAGTTCTTC

clone size: .
J gene: TRBJ2-3
D gene: .
V gene: TRBV21-1
CDR3 protein: CASSNCRDREPTDTQYF
CDR3 DNA: TGTGCCAGCAGCAACTGCCGGGACAGGGAGCCCACAGATACGCAGTATTTT

clone size: .
J gene: TRBJ1-5
D gene: .
V gene: TRBV7-8
CDR3 protein: CASSLARQGNQPQHF
CDR3 DNA: TGTGCCAGCAGCTTAGCGAGGCAGGGTAATCAGCCCCAGCATTTT

clone size: .
J gene: TRBJ2-3
D gene: TRBD2
V gene: TRBV24-1
CDR3 protein: CATSDLPLAGAPDTQYF
CDR3 DNA: TGTGCCACCAGTGATTTGCCCCTAGCGGGGGCCCCAGATACGCAGTATTTT

clone size: .
J gene: TRBJ2-7
D gene: TRBD2
V gene: TRBV28
CDR3 protein: CASSLDSGRAYEQYF
CDR3 DNA: TGTGCCAGCAGTTTGGACAGCGGGAGGGCCTACGAGCAGTACTTC

clone size: .
J gene: TRBJ1-2
D gene: .
V gene: TRBV30
CDR3 protein: CAWSVDYGYTF
CDR3 DNA: TGTGCCTGGAGTGTCGACTATGGCTACACCTTC

clone size: .
J gene: TRBJ1-6
D gene: TRBD1
V gene: TRBV6-1
CDR3 protein: CASSEAWGQVGSPLHF
CDR3 DNA: TGTGCCAGCAGTGAAGCTTGGGGACAGGTGGGCTCACCCCTCCACTTT

clone size: .
J gene: TRBJ1-1
D gene: .
V gene: TRBV6-5
CDR3 protein: CASRDTNTEAFF
CDR3 DNA: TGTGCCAGCAGGGACACAAACACTGAAGCTTTCTTT

clone size: .
J gene: TRBJ2-7
D gene: TRBD1
V gene: TRBV5-1
CDR3 protein: CASSGWTGVSEQYF
CDR3 DNA: TGCGCCAGCAGCGGTTGGACAGGGGTAAGCGAGCAGTACTTC

clone size: .
J gene: TRBJ2-7
D gene: .
V gene: TRBV7-2
CDR3 protein: CASSLAPGFYEQYF
CDR3 DNA: TGTGCCAGCAGCTTAGCGCCCGGGTTCTACGAGCAGTACTTC